This TCR beta chain comes out of a study of beta chain features in type 1 diabetes. Reverse transcription of all isolated RNA meant that expressed TCRB transcripts were sequenced. The repertoire was sequenced with immunoSEQ multiplex PCR; TCRdb's copy has only in-frame clones and lacks some. The sample consists of roughly 610,000 clones, around 16% of them appearing once. The V end was cut by 0 bases, the J end by 4 bases, with 16 bases between. This CDR3 spans 16 amino acids. Per germline, CDR1 SGHDT and CDR2 YYEEEE. This receptor was obtained from a man between 18 and 35 years old in good health. The chain combines TRBV5-6 with TRBJ1-2; no clear D gene. The sample consisted of naive CD4+ T cells from blood. The CDR3 nucleotides are TGTGCCAGCAGCTTGGGTATTCCCAGGCCCCTCTATGGCTACACCTTC. Translation: CASSLGIPRPLYGYTF.